The 18 T cell receptor beta chains below come from one sample, sequenced in a study of T cells in tumors after PD-1 blockade. Sequencing used immunoSEQ multiplex PCR; TCRdb keeps in-frame clones, though not all of them. This table has 13,000 to 15,000 clones, nearly 85% appearing once. This specimen was PBMCs, taken after anti-PD-1 treatment. These TCRs come from a human donor with basal cell carcinoma.

This chain joins TRBV12-3 or TRBV12-4 and TRBJ2-7, with D perhaps given as TRBD1 or TRBD2 (6 bases each). The CDR3 spans 12 residues. The ends were cut back, 7 bases at V and 6 bases at J, with 13 bases in the middle. The CDR3, as DNA: TGTGCCAGCACCTTAGGGGGGTTCGAGCAGTACTTC. Protein product: CASTLGGFEQYF.

V is TRBV2 and J is TRBJ1-1; TRBD1 might be the D (5 bases). This CDR3 region has 14 residues. CDR1 is SNHLY and CDR2 is FYNNEI in the germline V gene. V was trimmed by 6 bases and J by 3 bases, leaving 14 bases between them. The CDR3 nucleotides are TGTGCCAGCAGCCAGGATCTGGGGGACACTGAAGCTTTCTTT. Translated, it gives CASSQDLGDTEAFF.

V gene TRBV5-8 combines with J gene TRBJ1-1, with a weak D call TRBD1 (6 bases). Germline-derived CDR1 and CDR2 are SGHTS and YDEGEE. The CDR3 is 15 residues long. V was pared by 1 base and J by 3 bases, with 13 bases between. In DNA form, the CDR3 reads TGTGCCAGCAGCTTGAGGCAGGGGCGGGACACTGAAGCTTTCTTT. Translating gives CASSLRQGRDTEAFF.

The chain links TRBV10-1 to TRBJ1-3; no definite D call. V dropped 5 bases and J dropped 0 bases, with 8 bases sitting between them. The CDR3 loop spans 14 amino acids. Germline values: CDR1 WNHNN, CDR2 SYGVQD (reference sequence). CDR3 amino acids: CASSPDLSGNTIYF. CDR3 nucleotide sequence: TGCGCCAGCAGTCCTGACCTCTCTGGAAACACCATATATTTT.

The chain couples TRBV19 to TRBJ1-6, with D possibly TRBD1 on 6 matching bases. The V end lost 4 bases, the J end lost 9 bases, and 16 bases lay between the germline ends. There are 15 residues in the CDR3. Germline V lookup: CDR1 LNHDA, CDR2 SQIVND (reference sequence). The chain's CDR3 is CASSTDGGKGSPLHF. CDR3 coding DNA: TGTGCCAGTAGTACTGACGGGGGCAAGGGTTCACCCCTCCACTTT.

V gene TRBV5-6 combines with J gene TRBJ2-2; D unresolved. V lost 3 bases and J 6 bases, leaving 9 bases between the germline ends. The germline CDR1 and CDR2 sequences are SGHDT and YYEEEE. The CDR3 is 13 residues long. The CDR3 reads CASSWSLPGELFF. The CDR3 DNA reads as TGTGCCAGCAGCTGGAGCCTCCCCGGGGAGCTGTTTTTT. Filled out from reference TRBV5-6 and TRBJ2-2, the complete variable domain reads DAGVTQSPTHLIKTRGQQVTLRCSPKSGHDTVSWYQQALGQGPQFIFQYYEEEERQRGNFPDRFSGHQFPNYSSELNVNALLLGDSALYLCASSWSLPGELFFGEGSRLTVL.

The chain employs TRBV10-3 and TRBJ1-5, with D perhaps matching TRBD1 (5 bases). Deletions cut 10 bases from V and 7 bases from J, with 17 bases between. The CDR3 contains 13 residues. CDR1 is ENHRY and CDR2 is SYGVKD in the germline V gene. This CDR3 reads CATGTEGIQPQHF. In DNA form, the CDR3 reads TGTGCCACCGGGACTGAGGGAATCCAGCCCCAGCATTTT.

This chain connects TRBV9 to TRBJ1-4; 9 bases align to TRBD1. CDR3 length equals 15 residues. Trimming removed 1 base from V and 6 bases from J; junction bases left unmatched: 4. Germline CDR1 SGDLS, CDR2 YYNGEE. CDR3 sequence (DNA): TGTGCCAGCAGCGTAACAGGGGGCGTTGATGAAAAACTGTTTTTT. Residues: CASSVTGGVDEKLFF.

The chain links TRBV5-6 to TRBJ1-1; 7 bases are a match to TRBD1. Losses at the gene ends were 6 bases for V and 2 bases for J; bases not matched to a gene: 10. The CDR3 loop spans 15 amino acids. The germline V gene encodes CDR1 SGHDT and CDR2 YYEEEE. The CDR3 protein is CASTTSGQLNTEAFF. The CDR3 bases are TGTGCCAGCACAACCTCGGGACAGTTAAACACTGAAGCTTTCTTT.

The chain joins TRBV7-3 to TRBJ2-3; D may be TRBD1 (5 bases). Germline values: CDR1 SGHTA, CDR2 FQGTGA. This CDR3 region has 14 residues. V was cut by 5 bases and J by 1 base, with 10 bases left in between. CDR3 protein: CASSPGARTDTQYF. CDR3 DNA sequence: TGTGCCAGCAGCCCTGGGGCCCGCACAGATACGCAGTATTTT. Complete variable domain (other parts from reference TRBV7-3 and TRBJ2-3): GAGVSQTPSNKVTEKGKYVELRCDPISGHTALYWYRQSLGQGPEFLIYFQGTGAADDSGLPNDRFFAVRPEGSVSTLKIQRTERGDSAVYLCASSPGARTDTQYFGPGTRLTVL.

The chain links TRBV25-1 to TRBJ1-2; D gene unclear. The CDR3 is 15 amino acids. The germline gives CDR1 MGHDK, CDR2 SYGVNS. The V and J ends lost 5 bases and 1 base respectively, with 14 bases between them. CDR3 coding DNA: TGTGCCAGCAGTCCAGGAGGGAGCATTAACTATGGCTACACCTTC. It yields the protein CASSPGGSINYGYTF.

The CDR3 protein is CATSFGADYGYTF. The CDR3, as DNA: TGTGCCACCAGCTTCGGAGCGGACTATGGCTACACCTTC. The chain has TRBV24-1 and TRBJ1-2; no clear D gene. The CDR3 totals 13 residues. CDR1 is KGHDR, CDR2 SFDVKD, per germline. The V end lost 7 bases, the J end lost 3 bases, and 11 bases lay between the germline ends.

The chain joins TRBV5-1 to TRBJ1-2; D may be TRBD1 (5 bases). The germline gives CDR1 SGHRS, CDR2 YFSETQ. This CDR3 is built from 13 residues. V was pared by 5 bases and J by 8 bases, with 16 bases between. CDR3 in DNA: TGCGCCAGCAGGTTATTAGGGGTTGACGGCTACACCTTC. Translated: CASRLLGVDGYTF.

The chain links TRBV7-9 to TRBJ2-4; possibly TRBD2 for D (5 bases). Trimming shortened V by 3 bases and J by 6 bases, and 21 bases separated the two germline ends. CDR1 is SEHNR and CDR2 is FQNEAQ in the germline V gene (reference sequence). The CDR3 is 17 residues long. The CDR3 sequence: CASSFAGSRELSNIQYF. Written as DNA, the CDR3 is TGTGCCAGCAGCTTCGCCGGCTCTAGGGAGCTTTCAAACATTCAGTACTTC.

This chain uses TRBV18 with TRBJ2-7; D possibly corresponds to TRBD2 (7 bases). CDR1 is KGHSH and CDR2 is LQKENI in the germline V gene. The CDR3 length is 15 residues. Trimming removed 3 bases at V and 2 bases at J, with 14 bases between. This chain's CDR3 is CASSPGGTLAYEQYF. The CDR3 DNA follows: TGTGCCAGCTCACCCGGGGGGACACTCGCCTACGAGCAGTACTTC.

This chain links TRBV29-1 with TRBJ1-5; D unclear. CDR1 and CDR2 (germline): SQVTM, ANQGSEA. This CDR3 has 13 residues. The ends were cut back, 7 bases at V and 4 bases at J, with 14 bases in the middle. CDR3 DNA sequence: TGCAGCGCACCGCCCACGGGGAATCAGCCCCAGCATTTT. Translation gives CSAPPTGNQPQHF.

The rearrangement links TRBV5-1 to TRBJ2-1; D perhaps matches TRBD2 (7 bases). The V end was cut by 7 bases, the J end by 9 bases, with 20 bases between. The CDR3 is 14 amino acids. From germline, CDR1 is SGHRS and CDR2 YFSETQ. CDR3 sequence: CASRPGGLEGEQFF. DNA of the CDR3: TGCGCCAGCCGGCCGGGGGGCCTCGAGGGTGAGCAGTTCTTC.

The chain carries TRBV6-5 and TRBJ1-5; D uncertain. Germline V lookup: CDR1 MNHEY, CDR2 SVGAGI. V was cut by 2 bases and J by 4 bases, with 9 bases left in between. The CDR3 runs 14 residues. The CDR3 DNA follows: TGTGCCAGCAGTTACAGGGCCGGGAATCAGCCCCAGCATTTT. Residues: CASSYRAGNQPQHF.